This T cell receptor (beta chain) was documented in a study of early T cells in non-severe SARS-CoV-2 infection (dated by TCRdb to the early 2020s). With regard to the full study: Because TCR sequencing was done on bulk RNA from unsorted whole blood, the alpha and beta chains could not be paired.

This clonotype was counted many times. The antigen this receptor binds is unknown. No clone much larger than this one lies a single base away; base qualities are absent. Taken from the germline V gene, the CDR1 and CDR2 loops are MDHEN and SYDVKM. From the cysteine up to the phenylalanine, the CDR3 has a length of 14 residues. This entry keeps only the CDR3 DNA: 42 bases, framed from base 1. V drops 6 bases and J drops 4 bases, leaving 13 bases in between. This was a case-control study nested in a cohort of healthcare workers in London, UK, who had nasopharyngeal swab PCR tests and blood samples taken every week. Between 23 and 31 March 2020, the week of the UK lockdown, healthcare workers were enrolled and then followed up weekly for as long as 16 weeks. Broad study findings and their caveats: VDJdb matching was skewed toward anti-spike CD8 responses and likely underestimated virus-specific expansions, missing private and CD4 specificities.

The library was built by means of 5' RACE. The instrument given in TCRdb is NextSeq 500. In the TCR library protocol, unique molecular identifiers were attached to individual cDNA molecules to correct for PCR bias and sequencing error. Sequencing covered both TCR alpha and beta chains, and within each sample the abundances of alpha and beta sequences were tightly co-correlated. The authors' analysis ran thus. Decombinator V4 was used to annotate TCR sequences for V gene, J gene and CDR3. Expanded TCRs were defined as changing significantly between any two time points under a Poisson model with p below 0.0001. TCR abundances were normalised to the total number of TCRs sequenced per sample and were expressed as counts per million. MAIT TCRs were defined by TRAV1-2 paired with TRAJ12, TRAJ20 or TRAJ33, and iNKT TCRs by TRAV10 paired with TRAJ18. VDJdb, accessed 1 November 2021, was searched for CMV, EBV and SARS-CoV-2 annotated TCRs, excluding TCRs annotated for multiple antigens. TCRdb ran its own pipeline on the public reads, namely fastp trimming at Q25 and MiXCR clone calling, and kept in-frame beta chains. Every distinct CDR3 protein forms one entry, paired with its most common genes and DNA. It is TCRdb's table, rather than the study itself, that gives the V and J calls and clone size. This sample gives 25,000 to 35,000 distinct CDR3 sequences in total; around 5.8% of them show up just once. Together, the top ten hold under 6% of the sample.

The sequencing sample was made of whole blood. The chain is encoded by TRBV28 joined to TRBJ1-5, with TRBD1 as a weak D call on 6 bases. This clonotype was obtained from an adult who was a healthcare worker with PCR-confirmed SARS-CoV-2 infection or an uninfected control (not recorded which). The DNA sequence follows: TGTGCCAGCAGGCCCGCCAGGGGTAATCAGCCCCAGCATTTT. The translation is CASRPARGNQPQHF.